This TCR beta chain was recovered during a study of cytomegalovirus exposure and HLA in healthy donors. Study-wide points: A few CMV-associated chains were confirmed in vitro to be specific for CMV antigens.

Remarks on this clone: The antigen remains unidentified.

In the PCR, 60 Vbeta and 13 Jbeta primers were used. Here immunoSEQ multiplex PCR was the method, and the copy in TCRdb shows in-frame clones only, minus some. Here the sample spans 150,000 to 200,000 clones, approximately 67% being singletons. Sequences were obtained from PBMCs. The receptor was derived from a woman between 18 and 29 years old in good health and CMV-seropositive.

CDR3: CASSPRDISGNTIYF. The CDR3 nucleotides read TGCGCCAGCAGCCCCAGGGACATCTCTGGAAACACCATATATTTT. The chain has TRBV4-1 and TRBJ1-3, with D possibly TRBD1 on 6 matching bases. The germline V gene encodes CDR1 MGHRA and CDR2 YSYEKL. This CDR3 is 15 amino acids long. Trimming pared 4 bases from V and 0 bases from J, leaving 10 bases between.